A single sample is the source of the 24 T cell receptor beta chains below, sequenced in a study of blood T cell repertoires in COVID-19. Measured with immunoSEQ multiplex PCR; TCRdb has only the in-frame clones, and not every one. The table shows fewer than 350,000 clones, with around nine tenths occurring only once. Sequencing used PBMCs or T cells enriched from blood (not recorded which). The receptor source for this set is a young woman who had been exposed to COVID-19.

This clone came up a few times. The chain has TRBV7-9 and TRBJ1-1; the D is unclear. Trimming removed 3 bases from V and 11 bases from J, with 4 bases in between. The V gene's germline CDR1 is SEHNR and CDR2 FQNEAQ (reference sequence). The CDR3 runs 9 residues. CDR3 loop: CASSFGAFF. The CDR3 nucleotides read TGTGCCAGCAGCTTCGGGGCTTTCTTT.

The gene calls are TRBV19 and TRBJ2-7; TRBD2 matches at 7 bases. This CDR3 region has 14 residues. Trimming removed 6 bases from V and 2 bases from J; junction bases left unmatched: 7. Per the germline V gene, CDR1 is LNHDA and CDR2 is SQIVND (reference sequence). The CDR3 coding sequence is TGTGCCAGTAGACAGGCTAGCGGTACCTACGAGCAGTACTTC. Its translation is CASRQASGTYEQYF.

The chain employs TRBV12-3 or TRBV12-4 and TRBJ1-2; perhaps TRBD1 as D (5 bases). This CDR3 contains 13 residues. V lost 10 bases, J lost 3 bases, and 15 bases lay in between. This chain's CDR3 is CATSNQGYYGYTF. DNA for the CDR3: TGTGCCACCTCAAACCAGGGATACTATGGCTACACCTTC.

J is TRBJ1-1 and V is TRBV7-3; D is uncertain. Germline CDR1 reads SGHTA; CDR2 reads FQGTGA. There are 16 residues in the CDR3. Trimming stripped 1 base from V and 1 base from J, with 13 bases between. The DNA for the CDR3 is TGTGCCAGCAGCTTAATTCGAGGTGCTACGAACACTGAAGCTTTCTTT. Translated, it gives CASSLIRGATNTEAFF.

The chain couples TRBV19 to TRBJ1-2, with D possibly TRBD1 on 6 matching bases. Germline assignment: CDR1 LNHDA and CDR2 SQIVND (reference sequence). Trimming stripped 9 bases from V and 3 bases from J, with 8 bases between. The CDR3 length is 11 residues. The CDR3 DNA sequence: TGTGCCAGCACAGGGTACTATGGCTACACCTTC. This sequence encodes CASTGYYGYTF.

The chain joins TRBV28 to TRBJ2-1; 8 bases align to TRBD1. The CDR3 is 16 residues long. Per germline, CDR1 MDHEN and CDR2 SYDVKM. Trimming removed 4 bases from V and 7 bases from J; junction bases left unmatched: 12. The CDR3 is CASSSPGGASLNEQFF. CDR3 sequence (DNA): TGTGCCAGCAGTTCCCCAGGGGGCGCGAGTTTGAATGAGCAGTTCTTC.

The chain employs TRBV2 and TRBJ2-7; D may be TRBD2 (5 bases). Per germline, CDR1 SNHLY and CDR2 FYNNEI. V dropped 4 bases and J dropped 4 bases, with 23 bases sitting between them. The CDR3 length is 17 residues. The CDR3 spells CASSGLGPLTGVYEQYF. CDR3 sequence (DNA): TGTGCCAGCAGTGGGTTGGGCCCCCTTACCGGGGTTTACGAGCAGTACTTC.

The chain couples TRBV18 to TRBJ1-1; D gene uncertain. The CDR3 is 13 amino acids. Per the germline V gene, CDR1 is KGHSH and CDR2 is LQKENI. V lost 1 base and J lost 6, with 9 bases in between. The CDR3 protein is CASSPHGEAEAFF. CDR3 coding DNA: TGTGCCAGCTCACCACATGGGGAGGCTGAAGCTTTCTTT.

The CDR3 sequence is CASSPGQGQQPQHF. The CDR3 coding sequence is TGCGCCAGCAGCCCAGGACAGGGTCAGCAGCCCCAGCATTTT. The chain carries TRBV10-2 and TRBJ1-5; TRBD1 aligns across 8 bases. The CDR3 has 14 amino acids. Trimming removed 6 bases from V and 7 bases from J; junction bases left unmatched: 8. Germline values: CDR1 WSHSY, CDR2 SAAADI.

This sequence joins TRBV3-1 (or the pseudogene TRBV3-2) and TRBJ2-1, with 7 bases that match TRBD2. Germline trimming cut 0 bases from V and 9 bases from J; bases unmatched to any gene: 14. Germline values: CDR1 LGHDT, CDR2 YNNKEL (reference sequence). This CDR3 comprises 17 residues. The chain's CDR3 is CASSQDREVGVPTEQFF. CDR3 DNA: TGTGCCAGCAGCCAAGATCGGGAGGTAGGGGTGCCGACTGAGCAGTTCTTC.

The chain recombines TRBV30 with TRBJ2-6; D is possibly TRBD2 (5 bases). V was clipped by 3 bases and J by 1 base, with 10 bases between them. CDR1 is GTSNPN and CDR2 is SVGIG in the germline V gene (reference sequence). The CDR3 spans 15 residues. The chain's CDR3 is CAWRMGSSGANVLTF. For the CDR3, the DNA is TGTGCCTGGAGAATGGGGAGTTCTGGGGCCAACGTCCTGACTTTC.

The CDR3 sequence is CASSPSARDRDSYNEQFF. In nucleotides, the CDR3 is TGTGCCAGCTCACCATCAGCGCGGGACAGGGATTCCTACAATGAGCAGTTCTTC. The chain links TRBV18 to TRBJ2-1; TRBD1 matches at 9 bases. This CDR3 region has 18 residues. The germline V gene has CDR1 KGHSH and CDR2 LQKENI. V was clipped by 2 bases and J by 1 base; unmatched bases: 9.

This clone was seen only once. The chain uses TRBV20-1 and TRBJ2-7; no firm D call. Per germline, CDR1 DFQATT and CDR2 SNEGSKA (reference sequence). The V end was cut by 3 bases, the J end by 6 bases, with 18 bases between. This CDR3 contains 14 residues. CDR3 amino acids: CSASESGFPGEQYF. CDR3 in DNA: TGCAGTGCTAGTGAGTCAGGCTTCCCCGGCGAGCAGTACTTC.

CDR3 coding DNA: TGTGCCAGCAGTTCCCACTCAGCGGGAGGGCCAATCGAGCAGTACTTC. Protein: CASSSHSAGGPIEQYF. V and J are TRBV27 and TRBJ2-7; TRBD2 matches 10 bases. Trimming took 4 bases from V and 6 from J; bases not matched to a gene: 12. CDR1 is MNHEY and CDR2 is SMNVEV in the germline V gene (reference sequence). The CDR3 is 16 residues long.

Written as DNA, the CDR3 is TGTGCCAGCAGTACGAACAGCATGGACACTGAAGCTTTCTTT. Translating gives CASSTNSMDTEAFF. The chain recombines TRBV28 with TRBJ1-1; D gene ambiguous. V lost 5 bases and J lost 3, with 13 bases in between. Germline lookup yields CDR1 MDHEN and CDR2 SYDVKM. The CDR3 consists of 14 residues. The full variable domain, in which reference TRBV28 and TRBJ1-1 provide the parts outside the CDR3, is DVKVTQSSRYLVKRTGEKVFLECVQDMDHENMFWYRQDPGLGLRLIYFSYDVKMKEKGDIPEGYSVSREKKERFSLILESASTNQTSMYLCASSTNSMDTEAFFGQGTRLTVV.

This chain connects TRBV4-2 to TRBJ1-2, with 9 bases lining up with TRBD1. V lost 2 bases and J lost 7; bases outside the gene matches: 8. From germline, CDR1 is LGHNA and CDR2 YNFKEQ. This CDR3 is 15 amino acids long. The CDR3 here is CASSQPQTGGLGYTF. The CDR3 region has the DNA TGTGCCAGCAGCCAACCTCAAACAGGGGGCCTTGGCTACACCTTC.

The V gene is TRBV27, the J gene TRBJ1-2; TRBD1 aligns across 7 bases. This CDR3 has 15 amino acids. With V trimmed by 6 bases and J by 4 bases, 11 bases remained unmatched. Germline V gene sequence: CDR1 MNHEY, CDR2 SMNVEV (reference sequence). The CDR3 DNA reads TGTGCCAGCAGGATCCACGGGGACAGCCCCTATGGCTACACCTTC. Translating gives CASRIHGDSPYGYTF.

The V and J genes are TRBV30 and TRBJ2-1, with 8 bases identical to TRBD2. Germline CDR1 reads GTSNPN; CDR2 reads SVGIG (reference sequence). The V and J ends lost 5 bases and 0 bases, in that order; junction bases with no gene match: 6. This CDR3 has 15 amino acids. The CDR3 is CAWLAGLSSYNEQFF. The CDR3 nucleotides read TGTGCCTGGCTAGCGGGCCTGAGCTCCTACAATGAGCAGTTCTTC.

The J gene is TRBJ1-5, the V gene TRBV6-5, with 7 nucleotides matching TRBD1. Germline trimming cut 6 bases from V and 5 bases from J; bases unmatched to any gene: 7. Germline V gives CDR1 MNHEY, CDR2 SVGAGI. There are 14 residues in the CDR3. DNA of the CDR3: TGTGCCAGCAGGGGACAGAGCGGACATCAGCCCCAGCATTTT. It translates to CASRGQSGHQPQHF.

This clone has only a few counts. The chain recombines TRBV20-1 with TRBJ1-2; TRBD1 matches at 10 bases. V was clipped by 3 bases and J by 1 base; unmatched bases: 5. Germline values: CDR1 DFQATT, CDR2 SNEGSKA (reference sequence). This CDR3 region has 15 residues. This CDR3 is CSASGGQGINYGYTF. The DNA for the CDR3 is TGCAGTGCTAGTGGGGGACAGGGGATTAACTATGGCTACACCTTC.

The rearrangement uses TRBV28 and TRBJ2-1, with D possibly matching TRBD2 (6 bases). The germline V gene has CDR1 MDHEN and CDR2 SYDVKM. The V gene lost 9 bases and the J gene lost 7 bases, with 19 bases spanning the gap. The CDR3 is 14 residues long. CDR3 nucleotide sequence: TGTGCCAGTTCGGTCGGGGGTCCGCGGAATGAGCAGTTCTTC. Protein: CASSVGGPRNEQFF. Using reference TRBV28 and TRBJ2-1 for the parts outside the CDR3, the full variable domain is DVKVTQSSRYLVKRTGEKVFLECVQDMDHENMFWYRQDPGLGLRLIYFSYDVKMKEKGDIPEGYSVSREKKERFSLILESASTNQTSMYLCASSVGGPRNEQFFGPGTRLTVL.

The rearrangement links TRBV6-5 to TRBJ2-1, with 7 bases fitting TRBD1. Germline trimming cut 6 bases from V and 3 bases from J; bases unmatched to any gene: 8. The germline V gene encodes CDR1 MNHEY and CDR2 SVGAGI. The CDR3 consists of 15 residues. In DNA, the CDR3 is TGTGCCAGCAGGCCCACGGGACAGAACTACAATGAGCAGTTCTTC. Protein product: CASRPTGQNYNEQFF.

The chain uses TRBV7-8 and TRBJ2-7, with 9 bases fitting TRBD2. Germline loops: CDR1 SGHVS, CDR2 FQNEAQ. This CDR3 has 13 amino acids. Trimming removed 8 bases from V and 6 bases from J; junction bases left unmatched: 8. The CDR3 here is CASGAGGAGEQYF. In DNA, the CDR3 is TGTGCCAGCGGAGCGGGAGGAGCCGGCGAGCAGTACTTC.

The chain employs TRBV5-1 and TRBJ1-4, with D uncertain. Germline V CDR1 and CDR2: SGHRS, YFSETQ. The CDR3 has 13 amino acids. Trimming stripped 3 bases from V and 7 bases from J, with 10 bases between. The CDR3 protein is CASSWSPGEKLFF. DNA for the CDR3: TGCGCCAGCAGCTGGTCTCCCGGTGAAAAACTGTTTTTT.